This entry lists 5 T cell receptor beta chains sequenced from one sample in a study of T cells in localized non-small cell lung cancer. Generated by immunoSEQ multiplex PCR, the TCRdb table keeps only in-frame clones and is missing some. Of roughly 30,000 clones detected, approximately 90% appear once; the ten largest clones hold 2.8%. Here the sequenced sample was peripheral blood, taken before any cancer treatment. These receptor sequences come from a woman between 18 and 55 years old with stage I lung adenocarcinoma.

V usage is TRBV19 and J usage is TRBJ2-6; a weak D match, TRBD2 (5 bases). V gave up 3 bases and J gave up 0 bases, with 15 bases separating them. Germline CDR1 and CDR2: LNHDA and SQIVND (reference sequence). The CDR3 is 18 residues long. This chain's CDR3 is CASSIGWRGNSGANVLTF. The CDR3 DNA is TGTGCCAGTAGTATTGGTTGGAGAGGGAACTCTGGGGCCAACGTCCTGACTTTC.

A single count supports this clone. The chain couples TRBV27 to TRBJ1-2; D is possibly TRBD1 (5 bases). Per germline, CDR1 MNHEY and CDR2 SMNVEV (reference sequence). This CDR3 comprises 13 residues. V gave up 9 bases and J gave up 2 bases, with 13 bases separating them. In DNA, the CDR3 is TGTGCCAGTTCAGGTTGGGGGAACTATGGCTACACCTTC. Amino acid sequence: CASSGWGNYGYTF.

The rearrangement joins TRBV30 to TRBJ1-2, with D perhaps matching TRBD1 (6 bases). V lost 0 bases to trimming and J lost 5 bases, with 16 bases between them. Germline assignment: CDR1 GTSNPN and CDR2 SVGIG (reference sequence). The length of the CDR3 is 15 residues. The CDR3 nucleotides read TGTGCCTGGAGTGTGGGGCAGGGGAGGCTGTATGGCTACACCTTC. Amino acids: CAWSVGQGRLYGYTF.

The chain has TRBV7-9 and TRBJ2-3, with 7 positions matching TRBD1. Germline lookup yields CDR1 SEHNR and CDR2 FQNEAQ (reference sequence). Losses at the gene ends were 5 bases for V and 6 bases for J; bases not matched to a gene: 5. The CDR3 loop spans 13 amino acids. The CDR3 sequence: CASSQEGGDTQYF. The CDR3 nucleotides are TGTGCCAGCAGCCAAGAAGGGGGCGATACGCAGTATTTT. The full variable domain, rest sourced from reference TRBV7-9 and TRBJ2-3, is DTGVSQNPRHKITKRGQNVTFRCDPISEHNRLYWYRQTLGQGPEFLTYFQNEAQLEKSRLLSDRFSAERPKGSFSTLEIQRTEQGDSAMYLCASSQEGGDTQYFGPGTRLTVL.

The chain links TRBV18 to TRBJ2-3; 12 bases align to TRBD2. V shed 6 bases and J 3 bases; nucleotides not matched to a gene: 4. CDR1 and CDR2 (germline): KGHSH, LQKENI. The CDR3 contains 15 residues. For the CDR3, the DNA is TGTGCCAGCTCCCCCGGACTAGCGGGAACAGATACGCAGTATTTT. Its protein product is CASSPGLAGTDTQYF.